Each of the 24 T cell receptor beta chains below was sequenced from the same sample in a study of lymphopenia after photon versus proton radiotherapy. Measured with immunoSEQ multiplex PCR; TCRdb has only the in-frame clones, and not every one. The top ten hold just over 0.7% of the sample, which has roughly 30,000 clones, around 94% seen once. This specimen was peripheral blood, taken from a patient treated with photon-based radiotherapy. Source of these receptors: a woman in her forties or fifties with cholangiocarcinoma.

The rearrangement joins TRBV6-4 to TRBJ1-2; perhaps TRBD1 as D (6 bases). Germline lookup yields CDR1 MRHNA and CDR2 SNTAGT. V shed 6 bases and J shed 0 bases, with 11 bases lying between them. The CDR3 totals 14 residues. CDR3 residues: CASRPGQANYGYTF. CDR3 coding DNA: TGTGCCAGCAGACCGGGACAAGCTAACTATGGCTACACCTTC.

As for this clone: The germline gene is not matched at one end of the junction; a read error may be the cause. The rearrangement uses TRBV15 and TRBJ1-5; no clear D. This CDR3 has 12 amino acids. The germline V gene encodes CDR1 LNHNV and CDR2 YYDKDF (reference sequence). Written as DNA, the CDR3 is TGTGCCACCAGCCGAGAGGATGGGCCCCAGCATTTT. Amino acids: CATSREDGPQHF.

With respect to this clone: Its ends do not fully match the called genes, so a read error is possible. The chain joins TRBV6-6 to TRBJ2-1, with D unresolved. Looked up from germline, CDR1 is MNHNY and CDR2 is SVGAGI (reference sequence). The CDR3 contains 12 residues. The CDR3 nucleotides are TGTGCCAGCAGTGACTCGCATAATGAGCAGTTCTTC. Amino acids: CASSDSHNEQFF.

The chain links TRBV6-5 to TRBJ2-7; D is uncertain. The germline V gene encodes CDR1 MNHEY and CDR2 SVGAGI. V lost 5 bases, J lost 2 bases, and 10 bases lay in between. The CDR3 is 13 residues long. The CDR3 region is CASSPEGAYEQYF. CDR3 nucleotide sequence: TGTGCCAGCAGTCCCGAAGGAGCCTACGAGCAGTACTTC.

The V gene is TRBV10-3, the J gene TRBJ1-5; 9 bases are shared with TRBD1. This CDR3 is built from 16 residues. V lost 3 bases, J lost 2 bases, and 5 bases stayed unmatched. Germline values: CDR1 ENHRY, CDR2 SYGVKD. The CDR3 DNA is TGTGCCATCAGTGACGGGACAGGGACGGGCAATCAGCCCCAGCATTTT. It is translated as CAISDGTGTGNQPQHF.

The chain couples TRBV5-5 to TRBJ2-1; D uncertain. CDR1 SGHKS and CDR2 YYEKEE come from the germline V gene (reference sequence). The CDR3 is made up of 15 amino acids. V was clipped by 2 bases and J by 4 bases, with 13 bases between them. The CDR3 coding sequence is TGTGCCAGCAGCTTACGCGGAGAAGTTTACAATGAGCAGTTCTTC. Translated: CASSLRGEVYNEQFF. Supplemented by reference TRBV5-5 and TRBJ2-1, the full variable domain reads DAGVTQSPTHLIKTRGQQVTLRCSPISGHKSVSWYQQVLGQGPQFIFQYYEKEERGRGNFPDRFSARQFPNYSSELNVNALLLGDSALYLCASSLRGEVYNEQFFGPGTRLTVL.

The V gene is TRBV19, the J gene TRBJ1-4; D call uncertain. With 7 bases removed from V and 0 bases from J, the gap between germline ends came to 9 bases. Germline lookup yields CDR1 LNHDA and CDR2 SQIVND (reference sequence). CDR3 size: 14 residues. CDR3 nucleotides: TGTGCCAGTAAAATGGGGACAACTAATGAAAAACTGTTTTTT. Residues: CASKMGTTNEKLFF.

The chain is built from TRBV2 and TRBJ1-5; no reliable D call. Trimming stripped 3 bases from V and 7 bases from J, with 7 bases between. Per the germline V gene, CDR1 is SNHLY and CDR2 is FYNNEI. The CDR3 contains 12 residues. The CDR3 DNA sequence: TGTGCCAGCAGTGAGTTTCGGCAGCCCCAGCATTTT. Translation: CASSEFRQPQHF.

The genes are TRBV29-1 and TRBJ1-1; D not resolved. The CDR3 covers 11 residues. V dropped 7 bases and J dropped 8 bases, with 14 bases sitting between them. The germline V gene encodes CDR1 SQVTM and CDR2 ANQGSEA. This CDR3 is CSAERVREAFF. As DNA, the CDR3 is TGCAGCGCCGAAAGGGTCAGGGAAGCTTTCTTT.

The chain has TRBV6-5 and TRBJ1-1; D is unclear. The CDR3 contains 14 residues. Trimming shortened V by 5 bases and J by 4 bases, and 14 bases separated the two germline ends. Germline V gene data show CDR1 as MNHEY and CDR2 as SVGAGI. CDR3 bases: TGTGCCAGCAGTACCTACGGGGTGGGCACTGAAGCTTTCTTT. It specifies CASSTYGVGTEAFF.

CDR3 DNA: TGTGCCAGCAGCTTGGTAGGGCCGAACACTGAAGCTTTCTTT. Protein: CASSLVGPNTEAFF. The J gene is TRBJ1-1, the V gene TRBV5-4, with D hard to call. Trimming removed 0 bases at V and 1 base at J, with 7 bases between. The CDR3 consists of 14 residues. Germline V gene data show CDR1 as SGHNT and CDR2 as YYREEE (reference sequence).

The chain's CDR3 is CASSTGTANTGELFF. Here the CDR3 DNA reads TGCGCCAGCAGCACCGGGACAGCGAACACCGGGGAGCTGTTTTTT. The chain joins TRBV5-1 to TRBJ2-2; 7 nucleotides match TRBD1. The CDR3 has 15 amino acids. V shed 4 bases, J shed 0 bases, and the junction held 3 bases outside the gene matches. Germline CDR1 reads SGHRS; CDR2 reads YFSETQ.

This rearrangement joins TRBV19 to TRBJ2-1; D might be TRBD2 (6 bases). In germline, CDR1 is LNHDA, CDR2 SQIVND (reference sequence). This CDR3 region has 13 residues. Trimming took off 3 bases at V and 9 bases at J, with 12 bases between the two ends. In DNA form, the CDR3 reads TGTGCCAGTAGTATTGGGGGGTACGGTGAGCAGTTCTTC. Protein sequence: CASSIGGYGEQFF.

The V gene is TRBV6-4, the J gene TRBJ1-6; D is unresolved. The V and J ends lost 1 base and 7 bases respectively, with 5 bases between them. Looked up from germline, CDR1 is MRHNA and CDR2 is SNTAGT. This CDR3 region has 13 residues. The CDR3 region is CASSDLGNSPLHF. In DNA form, the CDR3 reads TGTGCCAGCAGTGACTTGGGGAATTCACCCCTCCACTTT.

This clone was counted a single time. The V call is TRBV5-1, the J call TRBJ1-2, with D unclear. CDR3 size: 14 residues. Germline-derived CDR1 and CDR2 are SGHRS and YFSETQ. V lost 2 bases to trimming and J lost 3 bases, with 11 bases between them. As DNA, the CDR3 is TGCGCCAGCAGCTTAGGACCGGGCGACTATGGCTACACCTTC. It codes for CASSLGPGDYGYTF.

This clone is a singleton in its sample. The chain has TRBV15 and TRBJ1-3; perhaps TRBD1 as D (6 bases). Germline V lookup: CDR1 LNHNV, CDR2 YYDKDF (reference sequence). The CDR3 is 16 residues long. The ends were cut back, 0 bases at V and 7 bases at J, with 16 bases in the middle. Here the CDR3 DNA reads TGTGCCACCAGCAGAGATCGGGTCGGGGGCTTGAACACCATATATTTT. Its translation: CATSRDRVGGLNTIYF.

This clone was detected once. The chain couples TRBV29-1 to TRBJ1-2; possible D gene TRBD1, 6 bases. CDR1 and CDR2 (germline): SQVTM, ANQGSEA. V lost 6 bases and J 2 bases, leaving 13 bases between the germline ends. CDR3 length: 13 amino acids. CDR3 residues: CSVASGENYGYTF. CDR3 DNA sequence: TGCAGCGTCGCGTCAGGGGAGAACTATGGCTACACCTTC.

V gene TRBV5-1 combines with J gene TRBJ2-3; no clear D. Per the germline V gene, CDR1 is SGHRS and CDR2 is YFSETQ. Trimming removed 3 bases from V and 0 bases from J, with 2 bases in between. The CDR3 has 12 residues. CDR3 in DNA: TGCGCCAGCAGCTATAGCACAGATACGCAGTATTTT. As protein: CASSYSTDTQYF.

The chain has TRBV30 and TRBJ1-2, with D tentatively TRBD1 (5 bases). The germline V and J ends were trimmed by 4 bases and 7 bases, with 16 bases remaining between them. Germline V gene lookup returns CDR1 GTSNPN and CDR2 SVGIG (reference sequence). The CDR3 spans 13 residues. CDR3 region: CAWNRGGMGGYTF. The CDR3 DNA is TGTGCCTGGAACCGCGGGGGGATGGGTGGCTACACCTTC.

This clone was seen a single time. This chain connects TRBV10-3 to TRBJ1-2; D perhaps matches TRBD1 (6 bases). This CDR3 is 14 amino acids long. V was pared by 4 bases and J by 1 base, with 10 bases between. Germline assignment: CDR1 ENHRY and CDR2 SYGVKD. The CDR3 DNA reads as TGTGCCATCAGTGGGTTACAGGGTAACTATGGCTACACCTTC. Protein sequence: CAISGLQGNYGYTF.

This clone has just one count. This chain uses TRBV29-1 with TRBJ2-2; D not resolved. CDR3 length: 13 amino acids. Germline V gives CDR1 SQVTM, CDR2 ANQGSEA. Deletions cut 6 bases from V and 2 bases from J, with 10 bases between. The CDR3 bases are TGCAGCGTGCTCCTGTCAAACACCGGGGAGCTGTTTTTT. Translating it yields CSVLLSNTGELFF.

V usage is TRBV2 and J usage is TRBJ1-4, with D possibly matching TRBD1 (6 bases). This CDR3 is 14 amino acids long. The germline CDR1 and CDR2 sequences are SNHLY and FYNNEI. V gave up 6 bases and J gave up 4 bases, with 12 bases separating them. Here the CDR3 reads CASRRTDLNEKLFF. In DNA, the CDR3 is TGTGCCAGCAGGAGGACAGACCTTAATGAAAAACTGTTTTTT.

J is TRBJ2-6 and V is TRBV7-6; no firm D call. This CDR3 has 17 residues. Trimming removed 5 bases at V and 0 bases at J, with 14 bases between. CDR1 is SGHVS, CDR2 FNYEAQ, per germline. The CDR3 reads CASSQRALDSGANVLTF. The CDR3 DNA reads TGTGCCAGCAGCCAAAGGGCCCTTGACTCTGGGGCCAACGTCCTGACTTTC.

The chain carries TRBV7-9 and TRBJ1-3, with D uncertain. CDR3 length: 14 amino acids. Trimming took off 4 bases at V and 0 bases at J, with 7 bases between the two ends. Looked up from germline, CDR1 is SEHNR and CDR2 is FQNEAQ (reference sequence). CDR3 protein: CASSSGLSGNTIYF. The CDR3, as DNA: TGTGCCAGCAGCTCGGGCCTCTCTGGAAACACCATATATTTT.